The 9 T cell receptor beta chains given below trace back to one sample, sequenced in a study of PD-L1 blockade in urothelial cancer. Time point denoted: pretreatment peripheral blood. Repertoires were generated with immunoSEQ multiplex PCR, while TCRdb's copy carries only in-frame clones and drops some. The table lists tens of thousands of clones, 80% to 85% of them singletons. This sample comprised PBMCs, obtained around atezolizumab (anti-PD-L1) treatment. These receptors all come from an older man with urothelial cancer.

The gene calls are TRBV19 and TRBJ2-3, with 7 bases that match TRBD1. V was pared by 6 bases and J by 5 bases, with 14 bases of the junction left unmatched. CDR3 length equals 16 residues. CDR1 and CDR2 from the germline V gene are LNHDA and SQIVND (reference sequence). CDR3 sequence: CASSRLQGMGIDTQYF. In DNA, the CDR3 is TGTGCCAGTAGCCGGTTACAGGGGATGGGCATAGATACGCAGTATTTT.

This chain uses TRBV30 with TRBJ2-1; 7 bases match TRBD2. Trimming took 3 bases from V and 8 from J; bases not matched to a gene: 10. CDR1 is GTSNPN and CDR2 is SVGIG in the germline V gene (reference sequence). The CDR3 runs 14 residues. The DNA of the CDR3 is TGTGCCTGGAGCCCGACCAGACTAGCTCATGAGCAGTTCTTC. Translated, it gives CAWSPTRLAHEQFF.

The chain recombines TRBV6-5 with TRBJ2-2, with 7 positions matching TRBD2. The CDR3 covers 14 residues. J was trimmed by 4 bases and V by 8 bases; bases with no gene match: 7. In germline, CDR1 is MNHEY, CDR2 SVGAGI. The CDR3 region is CASRRGSGTGELFF. The CDR3 DNA follows: TGTGCCAGCCGGCGCGGGAGCGGCACCGGGGAGCTGTTTTTT.

In this sample, this clone turned up a few times. The J gene is TRBJ1-4, the V gene TRBV4-1; the match to TRBD1 covers 7 bases. This CDR3 region has 16 residues. Trimming at V came to 3 bases and at J to 8 bases, leaving 12 bases not matched to a gene. Germline loops: CDR1 MGHRA, CDR2 YSYEKL. CDR3 DNA sequence: TGCGCCAGCAGCCATCCCACCGGGACAGTTGAGGAAAAACTGTTTTTT. Protein: CASSHPTGTVEEKLFF.

CDR3 amino acids: CASSLLGGNGYTF. CDR3 nucleotides: TGTGCCAGCAGCTTGCTGGGGGGAAATGGCTACACCTTC. V and J are TRBV5-5 and TRBJ1-2, with D perhaps matching TRBD1 (5 bases). The V and J ends lost 1 base and 6 bases respectively, with 10 bases between them. Germline values: CDR1 SGHKS, CDR2 YYEKEE (reference sequence). The CDR3 totals 13 residues.

The gene calls are TRBV19 and TRBJ2-1; a possible D gene is TRBD2 (5 bases). Per the germline V gene, CDR1 is LNHDA and CDR2 is SQIVND (reference sequence). V was clipped by 3 bases and J by 8 bases, with 20 bases between them. This CDR3 is built from 16 residues. DNA for the CDR3: TGTGCCAGTAGTATTACTAGTGACCCGAAACTTCATGAGCAGTTCTTC. It translates to CASSITSDPKLHEQFF.

The chain is built from TRBV15 and TRBJ2-3; D uncertain. CDR1 LNHNV and CDR2 YYDKDF come from the germline V gene (reference sequence). The CDR3 covers 14 residues. Trimming stripped 5 bases from V and 0 bases from J, with 9 bases between. DNA for the CDR3: TGTGCCACCAGCCCGACATTTAGCACAGATACGCAGTATTTT. This gives the protein CATSPTFSTDTQYF.

This chain links TRBV7-9 with TRBJ1-1; the D is unclear. Trimming left V 2 bases short and J 7 bases short, with 8 bases between. The germline gives CDR1 SEHNR, CDR2 FQNEAQ (reference sequence). This CDR3 region has 12 residues. CDR3 protein: CASSLPYSEAFF. Here the CDR3 DNA reads TGTGCCAGCAGCTTACCCTACAGTGAAGCTTTCTTT.

The chain recombines TRBV6-5 with TRBJ2-1; 9 nucleotides align to TRBD2. Germline CDR1 reads MNHEY; CDR2 reads SVGAGI. This CDR3 spans 14 amino acids. The ends lost 6 bases at V and 3 bases at J; junction bases unmatched: 3. The DNA for the CDR3 is TGTGCCAGCAGCAGACTAGCGGTCTACAATGAGCAGTTCTTC. This codes for CASSRLAVYNEQFF.